The T cell receptor beta chain described here comes from a study of T cells in localized non-small cell lung cancer. Repertoires were generated with immunoSEQ multiplex PCR, while TCRdb's copy carries only in-frame clones and drops some. The sample lists thousands of clones, about 28% occurring once. Sequences were derived from lung tumor tissue, sampled before any cancer treatment. This TCR derives from a female donor of 60 years or more with stage I lung adenocarcinoma.

CDR3 amino acids: CASSDLTGYHEQYF. The CDR3 DNA reads TGTGCCAGTAGTGACCTCACAGGGTACCACGAGCAGTACTTC. V and J are TRBV19 and TRBJ2-7; weak D call: TRBD1 (6 bases). In germline, CDR1 is LNHDA, CDR2 SQIVND (reference sequence). This CDR3 contains 14 residues. The germline V and J ends were trimmed by 5 bases and 5 bases, with 16 bases remaining between them.